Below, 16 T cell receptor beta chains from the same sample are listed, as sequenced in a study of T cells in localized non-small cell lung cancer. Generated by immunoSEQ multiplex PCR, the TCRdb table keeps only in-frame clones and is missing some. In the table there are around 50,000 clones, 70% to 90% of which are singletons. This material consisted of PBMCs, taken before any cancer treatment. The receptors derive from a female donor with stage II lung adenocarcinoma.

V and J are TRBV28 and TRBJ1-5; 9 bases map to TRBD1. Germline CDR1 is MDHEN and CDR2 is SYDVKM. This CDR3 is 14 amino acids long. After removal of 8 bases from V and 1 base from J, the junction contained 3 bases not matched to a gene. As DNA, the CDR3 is TGTGCCAGCCGCGGACAGGGGAGCAATCAGCCCCAGCATTTT. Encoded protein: CASRGQGSNQPQHF.

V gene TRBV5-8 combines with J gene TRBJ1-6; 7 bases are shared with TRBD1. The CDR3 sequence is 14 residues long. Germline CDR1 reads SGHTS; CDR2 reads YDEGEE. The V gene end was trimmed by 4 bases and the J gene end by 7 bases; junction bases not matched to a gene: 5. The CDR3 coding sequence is TGTGCCAGCAGCCGTGGACAGGCCAATTCACCCCTCCACTTT. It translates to CASSRGQANSPLHF.

The CDR3 loop is CASSLAGTSEGYTF. In DNA form, the CDR3 reads TGTGCCAGCAGCTTAGCCGGGACCTCGGAGGGCTACACCTTC. The genes are TRBV11-2 and TRBJ1-2, with D perhaps matching TRBD1 (5 bases). This CDR3 has 14 residues. With 1 base removed from V and 8 bases from J, the gap between germline ends came to 14 bases. Germline loops: CDR1 SGHAT, CDR2 FQNNGV.

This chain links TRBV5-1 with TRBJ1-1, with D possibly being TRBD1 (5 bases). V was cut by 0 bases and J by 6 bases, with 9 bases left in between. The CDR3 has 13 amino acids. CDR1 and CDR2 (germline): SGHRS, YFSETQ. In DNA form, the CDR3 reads TGCGCCAGCAGCTTGGGGGGGTTCGCTGAAGCTTTCTTT. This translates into CASSLGGFAEAFF.

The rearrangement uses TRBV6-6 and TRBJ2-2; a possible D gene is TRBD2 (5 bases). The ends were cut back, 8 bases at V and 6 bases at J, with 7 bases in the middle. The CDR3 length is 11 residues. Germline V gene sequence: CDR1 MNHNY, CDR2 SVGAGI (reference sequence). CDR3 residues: CASLLAGELFF. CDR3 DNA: TGTGCCAGCCTACTAGCCGGGGAGCTGTTTTTT.

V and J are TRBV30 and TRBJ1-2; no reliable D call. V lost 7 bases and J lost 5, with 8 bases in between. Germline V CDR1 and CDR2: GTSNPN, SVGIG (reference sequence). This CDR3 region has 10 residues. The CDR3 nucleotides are TGTGCCTACTATAAATATGGCTACACCTTC. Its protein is CAYYKYGYTF.

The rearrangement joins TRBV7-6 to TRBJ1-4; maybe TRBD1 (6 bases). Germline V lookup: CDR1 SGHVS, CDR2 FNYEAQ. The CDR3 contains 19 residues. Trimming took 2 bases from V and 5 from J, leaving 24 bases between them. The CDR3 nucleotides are TGTGCCAGCAGCTTAATGGCGGGGGCGATCGGAGGGGGGAATGAAAAACTGTTTTTT. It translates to CASSLMAGAIGGGNEKLFF.

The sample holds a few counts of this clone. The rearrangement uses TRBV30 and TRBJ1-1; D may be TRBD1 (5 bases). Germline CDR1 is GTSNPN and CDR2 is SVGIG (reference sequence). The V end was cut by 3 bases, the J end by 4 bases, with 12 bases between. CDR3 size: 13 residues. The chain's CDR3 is CAWSAQGTTEAFF. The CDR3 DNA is TGTGCCTGGAGCGCTCAGGGTACCACTGAAGCTTTCTTT.

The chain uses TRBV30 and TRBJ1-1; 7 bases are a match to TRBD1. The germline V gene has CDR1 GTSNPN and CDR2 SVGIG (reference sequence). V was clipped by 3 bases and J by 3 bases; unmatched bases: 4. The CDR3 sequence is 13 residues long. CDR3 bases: TGTGCCTGGAGCCAAGACAGGGACACTGAAGCTTTCTTT. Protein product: CAWSQDRDTEAFF.

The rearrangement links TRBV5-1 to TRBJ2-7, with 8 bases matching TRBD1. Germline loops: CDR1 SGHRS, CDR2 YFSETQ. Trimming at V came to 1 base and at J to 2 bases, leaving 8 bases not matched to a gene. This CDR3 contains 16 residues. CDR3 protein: CASSLWGRGLTYEQYF. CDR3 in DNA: TGCGCCAGCAGCTTGTGGGGCAGGGGGCTGACCTACGAGCAGTACTTC.

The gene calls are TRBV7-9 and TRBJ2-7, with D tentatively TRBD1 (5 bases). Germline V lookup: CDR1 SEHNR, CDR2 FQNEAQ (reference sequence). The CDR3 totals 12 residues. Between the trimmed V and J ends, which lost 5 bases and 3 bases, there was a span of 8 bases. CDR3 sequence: CASSPGFYEQYF. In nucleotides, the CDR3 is TGTGCCAGCAGCCCAGGGTTCTACGAGCAGTACTTC. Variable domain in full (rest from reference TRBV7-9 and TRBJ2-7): DTGVSQNPRHKITKRGQNVTFRCDPISEHNRLYWYRQTLGQGPEFLTYFQNEAQLEKSRLLSDRFSAERPKGSFSTLEIQRTEQGDSAMYLCASSPGFYEQYFGPGTRLTVT.

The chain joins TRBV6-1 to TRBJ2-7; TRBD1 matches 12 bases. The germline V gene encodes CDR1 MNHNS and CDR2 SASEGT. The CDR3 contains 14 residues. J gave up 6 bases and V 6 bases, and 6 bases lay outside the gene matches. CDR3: CASSQGTGGVEQYF. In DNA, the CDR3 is TGTGCCAGCAGCCAAGGGACAGGGGGCGTCGAGCAGTACTTC.

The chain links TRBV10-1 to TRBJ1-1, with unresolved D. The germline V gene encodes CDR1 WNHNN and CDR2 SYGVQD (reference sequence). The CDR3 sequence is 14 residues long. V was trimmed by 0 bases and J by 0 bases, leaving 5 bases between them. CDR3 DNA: TGCGCCAGCAGTGAGTCGCGGGTGAACACTGAAGCTTTCTTT. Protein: CASSESRVNTEAFF.

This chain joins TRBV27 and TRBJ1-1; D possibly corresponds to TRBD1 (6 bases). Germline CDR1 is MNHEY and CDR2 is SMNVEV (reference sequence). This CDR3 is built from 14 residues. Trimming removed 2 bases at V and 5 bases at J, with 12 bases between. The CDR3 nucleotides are TGTGCCAGCAGTTTAGAGGGGGGGGGAACTGAAGCTTTCTTT. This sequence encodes CASSLEGGGTEAFF.

The CDR3 DNA sequence: TGTGCCAGCAGTTTATCAGGGTCGGGTACCTACAATGAGCAGTTCTTC. Translating gives CASSLSGSGTYNEQFF. The chain links TRBV27 to TRBJ2-1; no firm D call. The ends were cut back, 0 bases at V and 2 bases at J, with 11 bases in the middle. The CDR3 totals 16 residues. Germline lookup yields CDR1 MNHEY and CDR2 SMNVEV (reference sequence).

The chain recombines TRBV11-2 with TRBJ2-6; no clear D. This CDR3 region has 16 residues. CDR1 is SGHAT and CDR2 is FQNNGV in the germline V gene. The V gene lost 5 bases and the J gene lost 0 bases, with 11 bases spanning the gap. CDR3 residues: CASSRLRSSGANVLTF. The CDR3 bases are TGTGCCAGCAGCCGTTTACGGAGCTCTGGGGCCAACGTCCTGACTTTC.